What follows describes a single T cell receptor beta chain. The same CDR3 is also encoded by other DNA sequences in this sample. The record originates from a study of shared clonotypes between healthy human individuals. This table comes from immunoSEQ multiplex PCR, and its TCRdb copy is limited to in-frame clones, with some not included. The sample lists just over 2,000,000 clones, about 95% occurring once. It was CD45RO-negative cells, positively selected for CCR7, that made up naive CD8 cells, with terminally differentiated effector memory CD45RA+ cells excluded. V was shortened by 5 bases and J by 8 bases, with 15 bases between the two germline ends. Germline V lookup: CDR1 MNHEY, CDR2 SVGAGI. This CDR3 comprises 13 residues.

This chain connects TRBV6-5 to TRBJ1-2; D possibly corresponds to TRBD1 (6 bases). The origin of this receptor is a man in his late teens or twenties in good health. The sample taken for sequencing was naive CD8+ T cells sorted from blood. The chain's CDR3 is CASSLGGASGYTF. As DNA, the CDR3 is TGTGCCAGCAGTCTCGGGGGGGCGTCGGGCTACACCTTC.